The 20 T cell receptor beta chains in this list originate from one sample, sequenced in a study of vaccination and CD4 T cells after COVID-19. Stated treatment: 10-day PBMC culture with coronavirus spike peptide pools or control peptides (ViraFEST assay). CD4+ T cells that had been cultured provided DNA sequenced with the Oncomine TCR Beta short-read assay. In TCRdb, the PCR reads were re-called with MiXCR into one record per CDR3 protein. The sample shows about 12,000 distinct CDR3 sequences, roughly 45% of them seen only once. The antigens of these receptors remain unknown. The specimen sequenced was CD4+ T cells from blood, cultured in vitro. The source is a human donor who had recovered from COVID-19.

The chain couples TRBV20-1 to TRBJ1-1; 8 bases are a match to TRBD1. This CDR3 comprises 13 residues. J gave up 5 bases and V 8 bases, and 10 bases lay outside the gene matches. The V gene's germline CDR1 is DFQATT and CDR2 SNEGSKA (reference sequence). The CDR3 DNA reads as TGCAGTCCTGTTACAGGGGGGAGTACTGAAGCTTTCTTT. This codes for CSPVTGGSTEAFF.

The V and J genes are TRBV19 and TRBJ1-2, with TRBD1 matching over 7 bases. This CDR3 region has 16 residues. The junction had 8 bases not matched to a gene; V was cut back by 4 bases and J by 0 bases. In germline, CDR1 is LNHDA, CDR2 SQIVND (reference sequence). CDR3 DNA: TGTGCCAGTAGTAGGACAGGAGATTCATCTAACTATGGCTACACCTTC. Amino acids: CASSRTGDSSNYGYTF.

The table lists this clonotype with a few counts. This rearrangement joins TRBV7-2 to TRBJ1-2; D is perhaps TRBD1 (5 bases). The V end lost 5 bases, the J end lost 8 bases, and 15 bases lay between the germline ends. Germline CDR1 SGHTA, CDR2 FQGNSA. This CDR3 has 13 amino acids. CDR3 sequence (DNA): TGTGCCAGCAGCAGAGGCCGGGACGTGGGCTACACCTTC. Translated: CASSRGRDVGYTF.

This clonotype was counted a few times. The V and J genes are TRBV5-1 and TRBJ2-5; D ambiguous. The CDR3 contains 11 residues. Germline CDR1 SGHRS, CDR2 YFSETQ. V lost 4 bases and J 1 base, leaving 2 bases between the germline ends. CDR3 residues: CASSIQETQYF. CDR3 nucleotide sequence: TGCGCCAGCAGCATCCAAGAGACCCAGTACTTC.

The rearrangement links TRBV7-2 to TRBJ2-7, with no clear D. Deletions cut 8 bases from V and 2 bases from J, with 16 bases between. In germline, CDR1 is SGHTA, CDR2 FQGNSA. This CDR3 has 14 residues. The CDR3: CASAINSGPYEQYF. The CDR3 nucleotides are TGTGCCAGCGCTATAAATTCAGGCCCCTACGAGCAGTACTTC.

This clonotype is labeled medium-sized. This CDR3 is CASSRGEDTEAFF. The CDR3 DNA reads as TGTGCCAGCAGTCGCGGTGAGGACACTGAAGCTTTCTTT. The genes are TRBV12-3 or TRBV12-4 and TRBJ1-1; no firm D call. Trimming left V 5 bases short and J 3 bases short, with 10 bases between. This CDR3 comprises 13 residues.

This chain connects TRBV6-1 to TRBJ2-7; TRBD1 matches at 7 bases. CDR1 is MNHNS and CDR2 is SASEGT in the germline V gene. The CDR3 runs to 15 residues. The V gene end was trimmed by 4 bases and the J gene end by 2 bases; junction bases not matched to a gene: 8. The CDR3 spells CASSAQQGPPYEQYF. CDR3 DNA: TGTGCCAGCAGTGCACAACAGGGGCCCCCCTACGAGCAGTACTTC.

This clonotype was seen more than once but under ten times. The rearrangement joins TRBV20-1 to TRBJ2-2; 15 bases match TRBD2. Germline V gives CDR1 DFQATT, CDR2 SNEGSKA (reference sequence). V shed 1 base and J 2 bases; nucleotides not matched to a gene: 2. The CDR3 length is 17 residues. CDR3 coding DNA: TGCAGTGCTAGAGGGACTAGCGGGAGGGCTAACACCGGGGAGCTGTTTTTT. Residues: CSARGTSGRANTGELFF.

The V and J genes are TRBV7-2 and TRBJ1-6, with a tentative D call TRBD1 (6 bases). Germline V gene sequence: CDR1 SGHTA, CDR2 FQGNSA. The CDR3 loop spans 15 amino acids. V lost 5 bases, J lost 9 bases, and 17 bases lay in between. The CDR3 sequence: CASSPDQGGGSPLHF. CDR3 sequence (DNA): TGTGCCAGCAGCCCCGACCAGGGAGGGGGTTCACCCCTCCACTTT.

This clonotype was detected a few times. The V and J genes are TRBV20-1 and TRBJ2-5; 8 positions agree with TRBD2. From germline, CDR1 is DFQATT and CDR2 SNEGSKA (reference sequence). The length of the CDR3 is 14 residues. The junction had 6 bases not matched to a gene; V was cut back by 0 bases and J by 6 bases. CDR3 DNA sequence: TGCAGTGCTAGAGACCCACTAGCGGCTAAGACCCAGTACTTC. Translating gives CSARDPLAAKTQYF.

This clonotype turned up a few times. J is TRBJ1-2 and V is TRBV20-1; a weak D match, TRBD1 (6 bases). Germline values: CDR1 DFQATT, CDR2 SNEGSKA (reference sequence). The V gene lost 2 bases and the J gene lost 5 bases, with 18 bases spanning the gap. The CDR3 is made up of 15 amino acids. The CDR3, as DNA: TGCAGTGCTAGAATGCCGGGGGCGATAGGGTATGGCTACACCTTC. Protein: CSARMPGAIGYGYTF.

Points on this clonotype: Lacking the conserved final phenylalanine or tryptophan, this CDR3 likely reflects a read error. The chain couples TRBV24-1 to TRBJ2-2; tentatively, D is TRBD1 (5 bases). With 8 bases removed from V and 6 bases from J, the gap between germline ends came to 9 bases. The CDR3 spans 12 residues. The germline V gene has CDR1 KGHDR and CDR2 SFDVKD. CDR3 DNA sequence: TGTGCCACCAAGGGGATCGCCGGGGAGCTGTTTTTA. Amino acid sequence: CATKGIAGELFL.

The CDR3 sequence: CASSLSGGWAVAEAFF. The CDR3 DNA reads TGTGCCAGCAGCCTCTCGGGGGGCTGGGCGGTCGCTGAAGCTTTCTTT. V and J are TRBV27 and TRBJ1-1; D perhaps matches TRBD1 (6 bases). The CDR3 sequence is 16 residues long. Germline V gene sequence: CDR1 MNHEY, CDR2 SMNVEV (reference sequence). Trimming pared 6 bases from V and 6 bases from J, leaving 23 bases between.

The J gene is TRBJ2-7, the V gene TRBV18; 7 bases fit TRBD2. The trim removed 3 bases at V and 3 bases at J, leaving 5 bases unmatched. The CDR3 consists of 14 residues. The germline V gene has CDR1 KGHSH and CDR2 LQKENI. The CDR3 reads CASSPLAGDYEQYF. The DNA of the CDR3 is TGTGCCAGCTCACCTCTCGCGGGAGACTACGAGCAGTACTTC.

The CDR3 spells CASSNPSGKGREQYF. The CDR3 coding sequence is TGTGCCAGCAGTAACCCCTCAGGGAAAGGAAGGGAGCAGTACTTC. This chain uses TRBV28 with TRBJ2-7, with TRBD1 as a possible D gene (5 bases). This CDR3 comprises 15 residues. The V end was cut by 5 bases, the J end by 7 bases, with 21 bases between. Germline V gives CDR1 MDHEN, CDR2 SYDVKM.

The gene calls are TRBV6-2 or TRBV6-3 and TRBJ2-7; D could derive from TRBD1 or TRBD2 (5 bases each). With 7 bases removed from V and 5 bases from J, the gap between germline ends came to 21 bases. This CDR3 is 15 amino acids long. Germline CDR1 reads MNHEY; CDR2 reads SVGEGT. CDR3 DNA sequence: TGTGCCAGCACCCTGCGCCGGGACCCCTATGACGAGCAGTACTTC. Protein sequence: CASTLRRDPYDEQYF.

The chain employs TRBV5-1 and TRBJ1-2; the match to TRBD1 covers 7 bases. V trimming: 4 bases; J trimming: 2 bases; junction bases outside the gene matches: 11. Germline V gene sequence: CDR1 SGHRS, CDR2 YFSETQ. The CDR3 length is 16 residues. CDR3 sequence: CASSPRGPTGNYGYTF. CDR3 coding DNA: TGCGCCAGCAGCCCCCGGGGCCCGACAGGGAACTATGGCTACACCTTC.

V and J are TRBV18 and TRBJ1-1; D ambiguous. Germline CDR1 reads KGHSH; CDR2 reads LQKENI. This CDR3 comprises 14 residues. Trimming shortened V by 0 bases and J by 1 base, and 6 bases separated the two germline ends. CDR3 sequence reads: CASSPPAGNTEAFF. The DNA of the CDR3 is TGTGCCAGCTCACCACCTGCGGGGAACACTGAAGCTTTCTTT.

The rearrangement joins TRBV6-1 to TRBJ2-6, with a tentative D call TRBD2 (6 bases). This CDR3 has 17 residues. The germline gives CDR1 MNHNS, CDR2 SASEGT. The V end lost 6 bases, the J end lost 3 bases, and 18 bases lay between the germline ends. Written as DNA, the CDR3 is TGTGCCAGCAGCCGCCTGGGAGGAGGGGATGGGGCCAACGTCCTGACTTTC. Translated, it gives CASSRLGGGDGANVLTF.

The DNA of the CDR3 is TGTGCCAGCAGTCAGACAGGCAGAGGGAACTATGGCTACACCTTC. It yields the protein CASSQTGRGNYGYTF. V usage is TRBV11-2 and J usage is TRBJ1-2; weak D call: TRBD1 (6 bases). Trimming stripped 6 bases from V and 2 bases from J, with 16 bases between. This CDR3 is built from 15 residues. Looked up from germline, CDR1 is SGHAT and CDR2 is FQNNGV. Together with reference TRBV11-2 and TRBJ1-2, the CDR3 gives the full variable domain: EAGVAQSPRYKIIEKRQSVAFWCNPISGHATLYWYQQILGQGPKLLIQFQNNGVVDDSQLPKDRFSAERLKGVDSTLKIQPAKLEDSAVYLCASSQTGRGNYGYTFGSGTRLTVV.